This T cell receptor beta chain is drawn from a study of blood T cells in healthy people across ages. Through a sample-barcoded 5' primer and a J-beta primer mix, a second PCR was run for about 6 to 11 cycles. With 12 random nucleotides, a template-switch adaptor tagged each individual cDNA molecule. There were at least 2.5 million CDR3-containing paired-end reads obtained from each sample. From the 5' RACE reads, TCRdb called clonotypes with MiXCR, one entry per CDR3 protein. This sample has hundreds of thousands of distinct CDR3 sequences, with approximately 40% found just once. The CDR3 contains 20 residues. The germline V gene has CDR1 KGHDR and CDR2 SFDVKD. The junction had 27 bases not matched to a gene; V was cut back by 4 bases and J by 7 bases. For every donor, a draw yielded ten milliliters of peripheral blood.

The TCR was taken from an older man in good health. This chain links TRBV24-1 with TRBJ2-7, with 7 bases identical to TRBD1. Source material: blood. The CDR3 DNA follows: TGTGCCACCAGTGACCGTCGATTGGCCAATAGGGACAGCTTCTACAATGAGCAGTACTTC. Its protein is CATSDRRLANRDSFYNEQYF.